This T cell receptor (beta chain) derives from a study of cytomegalovirus exposure and HLA in healthy donors. In regard to this clone: Its antigen is currently unknown.

This CDR3 region has 13 residues. In germline, CDR1 is MNHNY, CDR2 SVGAGI (reference sequence). With 6 bases removed from V and 4 bases from J, the gap between germline ends came to 9 bases. Vbeta (60) and Jbeta (13) primers were used in the PCR. Sequenced by immunoSEQ multiplex PCR; TCRdb stores in-frame clones only, minus some. In the table there are around 150,000 clones, about three fifths of which are singletons. Findings and limits, study-wide: In a later analysis, donors in an Asian-associated ancestry cluster reportedly had fewer N-insertions in productive TCRs than the cohort mean.

Source material: PBMCs. The clonotype was recovered from a woman aged 55-69 years in good health and CMV-seropositive. This chain joins TRBV6-6 and TRBJ1-4; D is ambiguous. CDR3 amino acids: CASRTPNNEKLFF. CDR3 DNA: TGTGCCAGCAGGACACCGAATAATGAAAAACTGTTTTTT.